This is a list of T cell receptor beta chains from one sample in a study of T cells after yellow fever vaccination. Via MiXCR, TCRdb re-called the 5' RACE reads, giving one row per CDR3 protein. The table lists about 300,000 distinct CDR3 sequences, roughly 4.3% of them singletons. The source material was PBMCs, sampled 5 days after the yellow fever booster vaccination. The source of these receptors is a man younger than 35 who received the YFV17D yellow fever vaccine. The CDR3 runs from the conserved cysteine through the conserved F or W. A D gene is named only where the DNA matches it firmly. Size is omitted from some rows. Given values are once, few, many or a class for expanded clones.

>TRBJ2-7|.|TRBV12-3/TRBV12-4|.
TGTGCCAGCAGTTTTAACGGGGTGTGGGCACCGGAGCAGTACTTC
CASSFNGVWAPEQYF
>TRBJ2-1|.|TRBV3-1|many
TGTGCCAGCAGCCCAAGATCCCAGAATGAGCAGTTCTTC
CASSPRSQNEQFF
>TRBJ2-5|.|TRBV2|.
TGTGCCAGCAGTGGGGCCTCGGAGACCCAGTACTTC
CASSGASETQYF
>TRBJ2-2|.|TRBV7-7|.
TGTGCTAGCAGCTTAGCGTCCAGGGGTGGCGGGGAGCTGTTTTTT
CASSLASRGGGELFF
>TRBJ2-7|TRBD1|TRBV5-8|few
TGTGCCAGCAGCTGGGGACAGGGGGTGATCAACGAGCAGTACTTC
CASSWGQGVINEQYF
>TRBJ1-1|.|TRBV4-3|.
TGCGCCAGCAGCCAAGACTGGGACACTGAAGCTTTCTTT
CASSQDWDTEAFF
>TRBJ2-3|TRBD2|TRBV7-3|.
TGTGCCAGCAGCTTAAGTCGCGGGGGGGATACGCAGTATTTT
CASSLSRGGDTQYF
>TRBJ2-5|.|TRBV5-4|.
TGTGCCAGCAGCTTGGCCGTTGGACAGCAAGAGACCCAGTACTTC
CASSLAVGQQETQYF
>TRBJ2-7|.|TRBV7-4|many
TGTGCCAGCAGCTCCCGGGACATTTCCTACGAGCAGTACTTC
CASSSRDISYEQYF
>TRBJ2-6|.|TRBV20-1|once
TGCAGTGCTGATAAGCTCGGGACTCCCGAGAGCTCTGGGGCCAACGTCCTGACTTTC
CSADKLGTPESSGANVLTF
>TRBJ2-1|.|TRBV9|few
TGTGCCAGCAGCCCCGACCCCTCCTTTAATGAGCAGTTCTTC
CASSPDPSFNEQFF
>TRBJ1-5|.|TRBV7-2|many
TGTGCCAGCAGCTTCCGACAGGGCAATCAGCCCCAGCATTTT
CASSFRQGNQPQHF
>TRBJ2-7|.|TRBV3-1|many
TGTGCCAGCAGCCAAACGCACAGCTACGAGCAGTACTTC
CASSQTHSYEQYF
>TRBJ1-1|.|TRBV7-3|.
TGTGCCAGCAGCTTAACCGCGGGGGCGAACACTGAAGCTTTCTTT
CASSLTAGANTEAFF
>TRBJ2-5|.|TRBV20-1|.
TGCAGTGCTAGAGCTCCGGACATGCGAGAGACCCAGTACTTC
CSARAPDMRETQYF
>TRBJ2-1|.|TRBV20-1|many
TGCAGTGCTAGTCGGCTAGCAGATGGGTCCTACAATGAGCAGTTCTTC
CSASRLADGSYNEQFF
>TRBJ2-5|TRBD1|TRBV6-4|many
TGTGCCAGCGGAAACACAGGGGGCCAAGAGACCCAGTACTTC
CASGNTGGQETQYF
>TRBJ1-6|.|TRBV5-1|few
TGCGCCAGCAGCGACCAGGGGAATTCACCCCTCCACTTT
CASSDQGNSPLHF
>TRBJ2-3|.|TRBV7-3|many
TGTGCCAGCAGCTTACATGCGCTGGGGGGGCAAGATACGCAGTATTTT
CASSLHALGGQDTQYF
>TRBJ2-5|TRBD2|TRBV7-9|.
TGTGCCAGCAGCGAAACTAGCGGGGGGGCCCGGGAGACCCAGTACTTC
CASSETSGGARETQYF
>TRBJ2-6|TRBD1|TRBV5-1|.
TGCGCCAGCAGTCAGAGAGGGGACAGCAGCTCTGGGGCCAACGTCCTGACTTTC
CASSQRGDSSSGANVLTF
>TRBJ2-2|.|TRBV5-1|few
TGCGCCAGCAGCTTGGAAACCTACACCGGGGAGCTGTTTTTT
CASSLETYTGELFF
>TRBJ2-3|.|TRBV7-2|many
TGTGCCAGCACCGATAGTGTATATACGCAGTATTTT
CASTDSVYTQYF
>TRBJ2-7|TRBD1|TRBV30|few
TGTGCCTGGAGTGCCGGACAGGGTGACGAGCAGTACTTC
CAWSAGQGDEQYF
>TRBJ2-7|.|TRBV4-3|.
TGCGCCAGCAGCCAAGATAGGTGGGGGACCTCCTACGAGCAGTACTTC
CASSQDRWGTSYEQYF
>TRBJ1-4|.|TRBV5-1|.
TGCGCCAGCAGCTTTTCCCCGGGGGTCAGGGAAAAACTGTTTTTT
CASSFSPGVREKLFF
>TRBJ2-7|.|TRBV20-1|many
TGCAGTGCTAGGGGGGACAACAAGAACGAGCAGTACTTC
CSARGDNKNEQYF
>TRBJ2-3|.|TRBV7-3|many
TGTGCCAGCAGCTCCCGCCCCCTAACCGGTCAAGATACGCAGTATTTT
CASSSRPLTGQDTQYF
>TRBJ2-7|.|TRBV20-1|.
TGCAGTGCTAGACCCAACGGACATTCCTACGAGCAGTACTTC
CSARPNGHSYEQYF
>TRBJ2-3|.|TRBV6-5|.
TGTGCCAGCAGTTACTCGTTACCCACAGATACGCAGTATTTT
CASSYSLPTDTQYF
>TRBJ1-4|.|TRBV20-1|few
TGCAGTGCTAGGACCGGCGGCAATGAAAAACTGTTTTTT
CSARTGGNEKLFF
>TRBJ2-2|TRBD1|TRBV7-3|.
TGTGCCAGCAGCTTAACCCCAGGGGGCACAAACACCGGGGAGCTGTTTTTT
CASSLTPGGTNTGELFF
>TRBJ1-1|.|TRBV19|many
TGTGCCACCGGACCCCGGTTCTCTGAAGCTTTCTTT
CATGPRFSEAFF
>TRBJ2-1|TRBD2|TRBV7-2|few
TGTGCCAGCAGCATCTCCGGGACTAGCGGGGGGACGGAGCAGTTCTTC
CASSISGTSGGTEQFF
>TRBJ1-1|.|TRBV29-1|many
TGCAGCGTTGACGTGGACACTGAAGCTTTCTTT
CSVDVDTEAFF
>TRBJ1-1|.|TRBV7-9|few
TGTGCCAGCAGCCCCATGGGGGACACTGAAGCTTTCTTT
CASSPMGDTEAFF
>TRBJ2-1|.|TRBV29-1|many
TGCAGCGTTGATCTTGAGCAGTTCTTC
CSVDLEQFF
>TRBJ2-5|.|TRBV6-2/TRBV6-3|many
TGTGCCAGCAGCCAGGAGGGGAATATGGGAGAGACCCAGTACTTC
CASSQEGNMGETQYF
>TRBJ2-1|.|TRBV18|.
TGTGCCAGCTCACCTAGGGAGATGAGCGACAATGAGCAGTTCTTC
CASSPREMSDNEQFF
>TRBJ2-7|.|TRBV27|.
TGTGCCAGCACGAGGCCCGGGGACGAGCAGTACTTC
CASTRPGDEQYF
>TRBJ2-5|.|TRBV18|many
TGTGCCAGCTCACCAGGGAGCGAGACCCAGTACTTC
CASSPGSETQYF
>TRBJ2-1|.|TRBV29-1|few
TGCAGCGCCCTCTCGGCCGGGTACAATGAGCAGTTCTTC
CSALSAGYNEQFF
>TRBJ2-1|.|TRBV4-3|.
TGCGCCAGCAGCCAAGGGCCAGGGGTGCGGAATGAGCAGTTCTTC
CASSQGPGVRNEQFF
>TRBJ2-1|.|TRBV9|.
TGTGCCAGCACCCGCCTACCGGGGAACGGAGATGAGCAGTTCTTC
CASTRLPGNGDEQFF
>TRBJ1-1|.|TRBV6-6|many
TGTGCCAGCAGTTACTCGAGGGGAAGGTCGGGTGAAGCTTTCTTT
CASSYSRGRSGEAFF
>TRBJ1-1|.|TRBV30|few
TGTGCCTGGGGGATAATGAACACTGAAGCTTTCTTT
CAWGIMNTEAFF
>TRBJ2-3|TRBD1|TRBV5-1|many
TGCGCCAGCAGCTTGGGGGACAGTGTAGATACGCAGTATTTT
CASSLGDSVDTQYF
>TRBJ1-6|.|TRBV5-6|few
TGTGCCAGCAGCACCCGACACAATTCACCCCTCCACTTT
CASSTRHNSPLHF
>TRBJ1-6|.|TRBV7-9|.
TGTGCCAGCGTCCGGGGCTTGAATTCACCCCTCCACTTT
CASVRGLNSPLHF
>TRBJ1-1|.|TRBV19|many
TGTGCCAGTAGGGCCGGGACCTTGAACACTGAAGCTTTCTTT
CASRAGTLNTEAFF
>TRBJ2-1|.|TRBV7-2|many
TGTGCCAGCAGCTCAGGGTTTTTCGAGCAGTTCTTC
CASSSGFFEQFF
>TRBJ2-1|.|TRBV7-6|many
TGTGCCAGCAGCTTAATAGGCGGGAATGAGCAGTTCTTC
CASSLIGGNEQFF
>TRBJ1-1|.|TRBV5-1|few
TGCGCCAGCACCCCTCGGCCCCGGAGTGGGACAATGAACACTGAAGCTTTCTTT
CASTPRPRSGTMNTEAFF
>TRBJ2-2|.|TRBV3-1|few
TGTGCCAGCAGCCAATTAGGGACGGCGAACACCGGGGAGCTGTTTTTT
CASSQLGTANTGELFF
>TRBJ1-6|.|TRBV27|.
TGTGCCAGCAGGGCGAGACAGTCCCTTTCTTCACCCCTCCACTTT
CASRARQSLSSPLHF